These 18 T cell receptor beta chains originate from one sample sequenced in a study of cytomegalovirus exposure and HLA in healthy donors. Libraries were prepared by immunoSEQ multiplex PCR; TCRdb keeps only in-frame clonotypes and omits some of them. This table has some 290,000 clones, around 90% appearing once. Sequenced input: PBMCs. These receptors were collected from a man aged 25 to 40 in good health and CMV-seronegative.

J is TRBJ1-2 and V is TRBV30; possibly TRBD1 for D (6 bases). From germline, CDR1 is GTSNPN and CDR2 SVGIG (reference sequence). V dropped 0 bases and J dropped 8 bases, with 16 bases sitting between them. The CDR3 contains 14 residues. In DNA, the CDR3 is TGTGCCTGGAGTGTCGACAGGACCCAGGGGGGCTACACCTTC. Its protein is CAWSVDRTQGGYTF.

The chain carries TRBV7-8 and TRBJ1-2; TRBD1 matches 7 bases. V lost 1 base and J lost 4; bases outside the gene matches: 3. The CDR3 extends over 14 amino acids. Germline CDR1 reads SGHVS; CDR2 reads FQNEAQ. CDR3 amino acids: CASSLGQGGYGYTF. The CDR3 DNA reads as TGTGCCAGCAGCTTAGGACAGGGTGGCTATGGCTACACCTTC.

This sequence joins TRBV19 and TRBJ1-2; D gene ambiguous. Trimming pared 6 bases from V and 3 bases from J, leaving 5 bases between. This CDR3 spans 11 amino acids. In germline, CDR1 is LNHDA, CDR2 SQIVND (reference sequence). CDR3: CASSSYYGYTF. Written as DNA, the CDR3 is TGTGCCAGTAGCTCCTACTATGGCTACACCTTC.

The chain joins TRBV20-1 to TRBJ2-7, with a possible D match to TRBD1 (6 bases). Deletions cut 7 bases from V and 2 bases from J, with 9 bases between. The CDR3 spans 11 residues. CDR1 is DFQATT, CDR2 SNEGSKA, per germline (reference sequence). CDR3 bases: TGCAGTGGTGGACAGACCTACGAGCAGTACTTC. This codes for CSGGQTYEQYF.

The rearrangement links TRBV29-1 to TRBJ2-7; 10 nucleotides line up with TRBD1. CDR3 length: 13 residues. CDR1 and CDR2 (germline): SQVTM, ANQGSEA. The V segment lost 3 bases and the J segment 4 bases; nucleotides outside the gene matches: 3. CDR3 DNA: TGCAGCGTTGAGACAGGGGGCCCGTACGAGCAGTACTTC. Amino acid sequence: CSVETGGPYEQYF.

The chain has TRBV18 and TRBJ2-7, with D perhaps matching TRBD1 (6 bases). The CDR3 covers 14 residues. The germline V and J ends were trimmed by 0 bases and 0 bases, with 6 bases remaining between them. The germline gives CDR1 KGHSH, CDR2 LQKENI. The CDR3 loop is CASSPPTGSYEQYF. The CDR3 DNA is TGTGCCAGCTCACCACCGACAGGCTCCTACGAGCAGTACTTC.

The gene calls are TRBV6-5 and TRBJ2-6, with D possibly matching TRBD1 (5 bases). Germline loops: CDR1 MNHEY, CDR2 SVGAGI. The germline V and J ends were trimmed by 7 bases and 4 bases, with 11 bases remaining between them. The CDR3 contains 14 residues. CDR3 in DNA: TGTGCCAGCACCTTGACAGAGGGGGCCAACGTCCTGACTTTC. Residues: CASTLTEGANVLTF.

V is TRBV21-1 and J is TRBJ1-1; the table's D gene call, TRBD1, was not cross checked with the DNA. TRBV21-1 is noted as a pseudogene. The CDR3 sequence is 13 residues long. The CDR3 region has the DNA TGTGCCAGCAGCAATCGACAGAACACTGAAGCTTTCTTT. Its translation is CASSNRQNTEAFF.

This chain joins TRBV7-9 and TRBJ2-7; TRBD2 might be the D (5 bases). The V end lost 5 bases, the J end lost 2 bases, and 10 bases lay between the germline ends. Germline lookup yields CDR1 SEHNR and CDR2 FQNEAQ (reference sequence). This CDR3 has 13 amino acids. This CDR3 reads CASSPSPAYEQYF. CDR3 DNA: TGTGCCAGCAGCCCTAGCCCAGCCTACGAGCAGTACTTC.

This chain uses TRBV6-4 with TRBJ1-2; 9 bases align to TRBD1. The CDR3 spans 14 residues. Germline assignment: CDR1 MRHNA and CDR2 SNTAGT. V dropped 3 bases and J dropped 8; count of bases not matched to a gene: 7. In DNA form, the CDR3 reads TGTGCCAGCAGTGAAAACAGGGGGCTAGGGGGCTACACCTTC. Translated: CASSENRGLGGYTF.

This clone was observed once. The CDR3 reads CASSLDGRWVSGELFF. CDR3 DNA sequence: TGTGCCAGCAGCTTAGACGGGAGGTGGGTCAGCGGGGAGCTGTTTTTT. The chain uses TRBV7-6 and TRBJ2-2; 7 bases are a match to TRBD2. The CDR3 has 16 residues. The V segment lost 1 base and the J segment 7 bases; nucleotides outside the gene matches: 9. From germline, CDR1 is SGHVS and CDR2 FNYEAQ.

The chain carries TRBV7-8 and TRBJ1-2, with D perhaps matching TRBD1 (5 bases). Trimming left V 6 bases short and J 5 bases short, with 16 bases between. This CDR3 contains 14 residues. Germline CDR1 and CDR2: SGHVS and FQNEAQ. The CDR3: CASSFETVAYGYTF. In DNA, the CDR3 is TGTGCCAGCAGTTTCGAGACAGTTGCATATGGCTACACCTTC.

The rearrangement joins TRBV9 to TRBJ2-2; TRBD1 aligns across 7 bases. CDR3 length: 15 residues. Germline values: CDR1 SGDLS, CDR2 YYNGEE. V was pared by 1 base and J by 4 bases, with 4 bases of the junction left unmatched. The CDR3 region has the DNA TGTGCCAGCAGCGTACAACAGGGGCCCACCGGGGAGCTGTTTTTT. Protein: CASSVQQGPTGELFF.

The chain is built from TRBV10-2 and TRBJ2-3; TRBD2 agrees at 9 bases. Germline trimming cut 6 bases from V and 6 bases from J; bases unmatched to any gene: 13. There are 16 residues in the CDR3. Germline lookup yields CDR1 WSHSY and CDR2 SAAADI. CDR3: CASRGGALAGWDTQYF. The CDR3 DNA reads TGCGCCAGCAGGGGAGGCGCGCTAGCGGGGTGGGATACGCAGTATTTT.

This clone was recorded only once. V is TRBV4-3 and J is TRBJ2-1; 15 bases agree with TRBD2. Germline V gene data show CDR1 as LGHNA and CDR2 as YSLEER. J gave up 7 bases and V 0 bases, and 7 bases lay outside the gene matches. The CDR3 is 18 residues long. CDR3 nucleotides: TGCGCCAGCAGCCAAGATCTTGGACTAGCGGGGGGGCGGAATGAGCAGTTCTTC. As protein: CASSQDLGLAGGRNEQFF.

V and J are TRBV19 and TRBJ2-3; 9 nucleotides line up with TRBD1. Trimming cost V 5 bases and J 3 bases; bases outside gene matches: 6. This CDR3 contains 15 residues. CDR1 is LNHDA and CDR2 is SQIVND in the germline V gene (reference sequence). The CDR3 DNA is TGTGCCAGTAGTCCTCTAGGACAGGGGACAGATACGCAGTATTTT. This gives the protein CASSPLGQGTDTQYF.

V gene TRBV6-6 combines with J gene TRBJ1-2; possible D gene TRBD1, 5 bases. Trimming removed 7 bases from V and 4 bases from J, with 16 bases in between. The CDR3 has 14 amino acids. Germline CDR1 reads MNHNY; CDR2 reads SVGAGI (reference sequence). The DNA for the CDR3 is TGTGCCAGCAATTGGGCCGCGGGGGGCTATGGCTACACCTTC. The encoded protein is CASNWAAGGYGYTF.

This sequence joins TRBV5-6 and TRBJ1-4, with 7 bases matching TRBD1. Germline V gives CDR1 SGHDT, CDR2 YYEEEE. Trimming removed 0 bases from V and 8 bases from J; junction bases left unmatched: 13. The CDR3 sequence is 17 residues long. For the CDR3, the DNA is TGTGCCAGCAGCTTGGGGGGAGCCGGGACAGATAACGAAAAACTGTTTTTT. Translation: CASSLGGAGTDNEKLFF.